This T cell receptor (beta chain) is from a study of T cell clones after liver transplantation. Study background: Apart from a few HCV-positive recipients, transplants were for non-autoimmune, non-viral reasons. Tolerant meant at least one year fully off immunosuppression without liver enzymes above twice normal. Study-wide results and caveats: Low donor cell numbers restricted donor-reactive repertoire measurement in a couple of subjects.

Germline values: CDR1 LNHDA, CDR2 SQIVND (reference sequence). Deletions cut 3 bases from V and 9 bases from J, with 26 bases between. This CDR3 contains 17 residues. In the case of this clone: The target antigen is unknown.

Sequenced by immunoSEQ multiplex PCR; TCRdb stores in-frame clones only, minus some. The table lists around 76,000 clones, approximately 80% of them singletons. Material: CD4+ T cells from blood, obtained 12 months after liver transplant. The TCR was taken from a human patient who received a liver transplant. Some T cells may originate from the graft donor. The chain carries TRBV19 and TRBJ2-5, with D perhaps matching TRBD1 (6 bases). CDR3 residues: CASSIQPPGGRGMPQYF. CDR3 in DNA: TGTGCCAGTAGTATCCAGCCCCCTGGTGGCAGGGGAATGCCCCAGTACTTC.